The sequence of this T cell receptor beta chain was determined in a study of T cell responses to AZD1222 COVID-19 vaccine. General observations from the study: Donors were largely white British and mainly female; clonal diversity was possibly underestimated. Reports say nearly half of spike-specific TCRs go after unmutated variant regions.

Comment on this clone: What it binds is not known.

CDR1 PRHDT and CDR2 FYEKMQ come from the germline V gene (reference sequence). V lost 3 bases to trimming and J lost 1 base, with 13 bases between them. This CDR3 has 15 residues. The method was immunoSEQ multiplex PCR; TCRdb's version includes in-frame clones alone and lacks a portion of them. The sample includes approximately 140,000 clones, about 89% of them seen just once. Sequencing used peripheral blood, obtained on day 0 of MenACWY control vaccination. This clonotype originated in an adult in good health. The J gene is TRBJ2-7, the V gene TRBV13; no reliable D call. The DNA for the CDR3 is TGTGCCAGCAGCTTTTCCCTTCCGGGTTCCTACGAGCAGTACTTC. Its translation: CASSFSLPGSYEQYF.